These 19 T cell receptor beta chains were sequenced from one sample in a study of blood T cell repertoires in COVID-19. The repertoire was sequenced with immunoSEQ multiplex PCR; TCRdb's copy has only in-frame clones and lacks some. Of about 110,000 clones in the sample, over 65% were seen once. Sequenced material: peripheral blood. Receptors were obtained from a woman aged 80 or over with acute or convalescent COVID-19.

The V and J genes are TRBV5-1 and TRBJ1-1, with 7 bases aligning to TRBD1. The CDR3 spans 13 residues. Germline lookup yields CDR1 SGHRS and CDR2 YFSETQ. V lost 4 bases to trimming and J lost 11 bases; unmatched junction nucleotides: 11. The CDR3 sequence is CASSAGTAEAAFF. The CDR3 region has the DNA TGCGCCAGCAGCGCAGGGACAGCTGAAGCGGCTTTCTTT.

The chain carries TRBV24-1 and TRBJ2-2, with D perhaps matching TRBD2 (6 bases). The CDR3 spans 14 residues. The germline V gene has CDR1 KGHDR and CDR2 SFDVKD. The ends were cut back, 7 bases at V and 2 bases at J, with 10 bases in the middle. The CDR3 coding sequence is TGTGCCACCAGGGCGGGACCCAACACCGGGGAGCTGTTTTTT. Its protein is CATRAGPNTGELFF.

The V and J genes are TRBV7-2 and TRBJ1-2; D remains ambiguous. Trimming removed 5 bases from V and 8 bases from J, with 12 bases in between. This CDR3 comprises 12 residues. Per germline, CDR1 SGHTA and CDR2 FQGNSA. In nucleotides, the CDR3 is TGTGCCAGCAGCCAAACTTGGTCCGGCTACACCTTC. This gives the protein CASSQTWSGYTF.

For the CDR3, the DNA is TGTGCCAGTAAGAGGACAGGAAGTTCCGGGGAGCTGTTTTTT. Translated, it gives CASKRTGSSGELFF. V and J are TRBV19 and TRBJ2-2; 7 bases fit TRBD1. V lost 7 bases to trimming and J lost 6 bases; unmatched junction nucleotides: 8. The CDR3 totals 14 residues. Germline loops: CDR1 LNHDA, CDR2 SQIVND (reference sequence).

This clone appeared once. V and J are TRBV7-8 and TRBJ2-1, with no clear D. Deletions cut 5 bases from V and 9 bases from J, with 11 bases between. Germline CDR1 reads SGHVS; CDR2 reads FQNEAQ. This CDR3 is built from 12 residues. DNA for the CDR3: TGTGCCAGCAGCCTGGGCTATGGTGAGCAGTTCTTC. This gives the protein CASSLGYGEQFF. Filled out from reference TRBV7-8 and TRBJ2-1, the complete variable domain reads GAGVSQSPRYKVAKRGQDVALRCDPISGHVSLFWYQQALGQGPEFLTYFQNEAQLDKSGLPSDRFFAERPEGSVSTLKIQRTQQEDSAVYLCASSLGYGEQFFGPGTRLTVL.

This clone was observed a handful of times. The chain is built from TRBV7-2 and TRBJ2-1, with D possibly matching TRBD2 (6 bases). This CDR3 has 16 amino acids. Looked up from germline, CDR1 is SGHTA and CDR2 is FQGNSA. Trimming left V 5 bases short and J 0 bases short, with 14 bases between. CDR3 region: CASSASGSSSYNEQFF. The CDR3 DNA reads TGTGCCAGCAGCGCCAGCGGGTCCTCCTCCTACAATGAGCAGTTCTTC. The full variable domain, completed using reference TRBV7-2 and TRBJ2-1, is GAGVSQSPSNKVTEKGKDVELRCDPISGHTALYWYRQSLGQGLEFLIYFQGNSAPDKSGLPSDRFSAERTGGSVSTLTIQRTQQEDSAVYLCASSASGSSSYNEQFFGPGTRLTVL.

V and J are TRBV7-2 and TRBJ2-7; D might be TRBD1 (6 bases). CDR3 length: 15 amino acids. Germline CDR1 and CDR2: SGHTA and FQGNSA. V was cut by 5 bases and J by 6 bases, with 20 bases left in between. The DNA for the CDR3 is TGTGCCAGCAGCCTGAGTAGAGGGGGAATAGGCGAGCAGTACTTC. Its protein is CASSLSRGGIGEQYF.

In DNA, the CDR3 is TGCGCCAGCAAACAGGAAGGCACAGATACGCAGTATTTT. This sequence encodes CASKQEGTDTQYF. V is TRBV4-1 and J is TRBJ2-3; a possible D gene is TRBD1 (5 bases). The CDR3 has 13 residues. V lost 7 bases and J lost 1, with 9 bases in between. Germline-derived CDR1 and CDR2 are MGHRA and YSYEKL.

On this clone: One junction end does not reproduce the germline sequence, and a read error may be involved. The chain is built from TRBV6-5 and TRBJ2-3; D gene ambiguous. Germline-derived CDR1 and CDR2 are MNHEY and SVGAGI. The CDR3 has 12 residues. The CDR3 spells CASHTHLRHGVF. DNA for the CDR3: TGTGCCAGCCATACACATTTAAGACACGGTGTTTTT.

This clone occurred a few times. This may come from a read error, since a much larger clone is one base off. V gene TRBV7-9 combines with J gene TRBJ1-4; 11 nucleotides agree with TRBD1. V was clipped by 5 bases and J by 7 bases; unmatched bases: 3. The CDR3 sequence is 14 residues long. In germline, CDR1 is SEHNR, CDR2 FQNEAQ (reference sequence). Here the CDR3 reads CASSPGTGGEKLFF. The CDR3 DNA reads TGTGCCAGCAGCCCTGGGACAGGGGGTGAAAAACTGTTTTTT.

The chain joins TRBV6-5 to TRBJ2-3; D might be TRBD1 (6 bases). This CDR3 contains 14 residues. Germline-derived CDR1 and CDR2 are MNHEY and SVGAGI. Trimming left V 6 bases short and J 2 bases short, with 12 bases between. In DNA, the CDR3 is TGTGCCAGCAGGAGAGCAGGGGACACAGATACGCAGTATTTT. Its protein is CASRRAGDTDTQYF.

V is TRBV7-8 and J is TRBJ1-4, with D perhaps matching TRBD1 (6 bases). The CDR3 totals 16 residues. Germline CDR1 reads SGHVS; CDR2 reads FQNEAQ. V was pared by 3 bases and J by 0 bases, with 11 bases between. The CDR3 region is CASSFRTGTTNEKLFF. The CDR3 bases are TGTGCCAGCAGCTTTAGAACAGGGACAACTAATGAAAAACTGTTTTTT.

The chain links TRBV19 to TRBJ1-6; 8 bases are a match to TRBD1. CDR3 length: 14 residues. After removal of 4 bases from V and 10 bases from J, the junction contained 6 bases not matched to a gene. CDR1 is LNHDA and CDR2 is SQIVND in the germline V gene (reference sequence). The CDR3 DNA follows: TGTGCCAGTAGTACCGACAGGGGAAGATCACCCCTCCACTTT. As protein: CASSTDRGRSPLHF. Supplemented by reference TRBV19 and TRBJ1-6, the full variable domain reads DGGITQSPKYLFRKEGQNVTLSCEQNLNHDAMYWYRQDPGQGLRLIYYSQIVNDFQKGDIAEGYSVSREKKESFPLTVTSAQKNPTAFYLCASSTDRGRSPLHFGNGTRLTVT.

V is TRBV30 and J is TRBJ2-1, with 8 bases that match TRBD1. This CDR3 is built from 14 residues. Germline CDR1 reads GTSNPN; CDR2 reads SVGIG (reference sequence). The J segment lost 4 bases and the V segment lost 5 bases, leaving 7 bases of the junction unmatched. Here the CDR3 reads CAWRPGTGYNEQFF. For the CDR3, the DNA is TGTGCCTGGCGTCCCGGGACAGGTTACAATGAGCAGTTCTTC.

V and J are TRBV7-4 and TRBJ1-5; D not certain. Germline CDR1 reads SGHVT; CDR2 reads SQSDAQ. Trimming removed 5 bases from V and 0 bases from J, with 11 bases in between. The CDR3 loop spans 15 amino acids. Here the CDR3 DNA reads TGTGCCAGCAGCCCCCCCGAGTATAGCAATCAGCCCCAGCATTTT. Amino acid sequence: CASSPPEYSNQPQHF. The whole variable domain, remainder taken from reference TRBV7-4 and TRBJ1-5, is GAGVSQSPRYKVAKRGRDVALRCDSISGHVTLYWYRQTLGQGSEVLTYSQSDAQRDKSGRPSGRFSAERPERSVSTLKIQRTEQGDSAVYLCASSPPEYSNQPQHFGDGTRLSIL.

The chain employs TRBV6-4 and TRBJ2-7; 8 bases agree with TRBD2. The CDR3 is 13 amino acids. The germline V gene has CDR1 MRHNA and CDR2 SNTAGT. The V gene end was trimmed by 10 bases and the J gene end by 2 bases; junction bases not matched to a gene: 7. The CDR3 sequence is CATQERGPYEQYF. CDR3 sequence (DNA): TGTGCCACCCAGGAGCGGGGGCCCTACGAGCAGTACTTC.

The CDR3 region is CASRATEAFF. CDR3 nucleotide sequence: TGTGCCTCCAGGGCCACTGAAGCTTTCTTT. The rearrangement uses TRBV30 and TRBJ1-1, with TRBD1 as a possible D gene (5 bases). The CDR3 extends over 10 amino acids. Trimming removed 7 bases at V and 4 bases at J, with 7 bases between. CDR1 and CDR2 from the germline V gene are GTSNPN and SVGIG (reference sequence).

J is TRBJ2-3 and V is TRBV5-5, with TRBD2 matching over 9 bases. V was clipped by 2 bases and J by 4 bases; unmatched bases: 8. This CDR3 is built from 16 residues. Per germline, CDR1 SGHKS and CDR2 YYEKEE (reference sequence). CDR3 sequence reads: CASSFTGLAFADTQYF. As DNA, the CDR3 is TGTGCCAGCAGCTTCACGGGACTAGCTTTCGCAGATACGCAGTATTTT.

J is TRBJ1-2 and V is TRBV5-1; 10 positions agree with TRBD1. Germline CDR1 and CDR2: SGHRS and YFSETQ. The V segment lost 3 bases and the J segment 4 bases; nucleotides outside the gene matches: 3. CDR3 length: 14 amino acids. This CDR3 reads CASSSGQGSYGYTF. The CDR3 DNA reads TGCGCCAGCAGCTCGGGACAGGGGAGCTATGGCTACACCTTC. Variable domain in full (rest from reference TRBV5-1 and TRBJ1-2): KAGVTQTPRYLIKTRGQQVTLSCSPISGHRSVSWYQQTPGQGLQFLFEYFSETQRNKGNFPGRFSGRQFSNSRSEMNVSTLELGDSALYLCASSSGQGSYGYTFGSGTRLTVV.